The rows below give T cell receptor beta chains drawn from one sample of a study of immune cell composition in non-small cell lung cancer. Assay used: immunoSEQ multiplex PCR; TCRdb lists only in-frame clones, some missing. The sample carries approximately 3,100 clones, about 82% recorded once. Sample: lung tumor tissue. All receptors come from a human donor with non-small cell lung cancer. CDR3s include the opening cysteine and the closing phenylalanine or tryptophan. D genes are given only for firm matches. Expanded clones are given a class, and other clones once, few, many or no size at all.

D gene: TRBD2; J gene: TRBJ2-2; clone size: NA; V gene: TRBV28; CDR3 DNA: TGTGCCAGCCACCACCGAGCGGGAGGTCGCGGGGAGCTGTTTTTT; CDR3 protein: CASHHRAGGRGELFF
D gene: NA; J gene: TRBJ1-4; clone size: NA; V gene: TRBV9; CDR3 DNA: TGTGCCAGCAGCGTAGGGGGAGAGGGCACTAATGAAAAACTGTTTTTT; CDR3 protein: CASSVGGEGTNEKLFF
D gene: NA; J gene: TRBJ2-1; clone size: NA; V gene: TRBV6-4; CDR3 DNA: TGTGCCAGCAGTGTGTTAGGGGGCAATGAGCAGTTCTTC; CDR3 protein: CASSVLGGNEQFF
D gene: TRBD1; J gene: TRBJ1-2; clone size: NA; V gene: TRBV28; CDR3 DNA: TGTGCCAGCAGGATGACAGGGGAGGCGGATGGCTACACCTTC; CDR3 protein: CASRMTGEADGYTF
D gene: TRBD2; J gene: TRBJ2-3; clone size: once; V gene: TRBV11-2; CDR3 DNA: TGTGCCAGCAGCGGTGGACTAGCGGGAGGGTTGGGAGATACGCAGTATTTT; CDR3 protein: CASSGGLAGGLGDTQYF
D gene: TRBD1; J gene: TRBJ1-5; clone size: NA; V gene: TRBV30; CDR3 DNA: TGTGCCTGGAGTACGGGACAGGGGGAGCCTAGCAATCAGCCCCAGCATTTT; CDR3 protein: CAWSTGQGEPSNQPQHF
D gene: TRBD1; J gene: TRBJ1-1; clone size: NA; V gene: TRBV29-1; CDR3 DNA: TGCAGCGTTGGGGACAGGAGGATGTTAGCCACTGAAGCTTTCTTT; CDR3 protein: CSVGDRRMLATEAFF
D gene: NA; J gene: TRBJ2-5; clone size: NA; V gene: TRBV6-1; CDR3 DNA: TGTGCCAGCATTGTGGGGGGACAGCAAGAGACCCAGTACTTC; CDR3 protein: CASIVGGQQETQYF
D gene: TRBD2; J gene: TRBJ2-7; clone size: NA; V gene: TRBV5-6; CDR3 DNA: TGTGCCAGCAGCTTGGGGGCGGGAGGGACCTACGAGCAGTACTTC; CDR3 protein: CASSLGAGGTYEQYF
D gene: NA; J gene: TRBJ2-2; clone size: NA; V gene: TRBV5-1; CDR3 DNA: TGCGCCAGCAGCTTCCGACAGCCCGCGAACACCGGGGAGCTGTTTTTT; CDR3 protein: CASSFRQPANTGELFF
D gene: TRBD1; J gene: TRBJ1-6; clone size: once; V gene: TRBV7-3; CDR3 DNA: TGTGCCAGCAGCTCGGGACAGCCTAATTCACCCCTCCACTTT; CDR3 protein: CASSSGQPNSPLHF
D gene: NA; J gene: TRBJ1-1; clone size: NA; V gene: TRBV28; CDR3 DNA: TGTGCCAGCAGTAATACCTGGACAGCATACACTGAAGCTTTCTTT; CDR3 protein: CASSNTWTAYTEAFF
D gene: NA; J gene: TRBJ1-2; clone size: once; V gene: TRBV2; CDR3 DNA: TGTGCCAGCAGTATCGCACAGGGCGGCTATGGCTACACCTTC; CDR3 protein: CASSIAQGGYGYTF
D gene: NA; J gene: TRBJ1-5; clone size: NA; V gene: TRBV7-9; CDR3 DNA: TGTGCCAGCAGCTCAAGCGATCGGTTGATTCAGCCCCAGCATTTT; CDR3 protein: CASSSSDRLIQPQHF
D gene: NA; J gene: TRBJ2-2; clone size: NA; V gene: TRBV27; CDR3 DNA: TGTGCCAGCGCTGGACTCTTCACCGGGGAGCTGTTTTTT; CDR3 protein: CASAGLFTGELFF
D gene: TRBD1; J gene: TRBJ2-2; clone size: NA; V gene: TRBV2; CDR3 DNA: TGTGCCAGCACATACAGGGGTACCGGGGAGCTGTTTTTT; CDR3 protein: CASTYRGTGELFF
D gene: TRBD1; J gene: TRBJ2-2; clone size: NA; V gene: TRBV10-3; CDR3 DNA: TGTGCCATCAGTGAGTCCCAGGGGGTTGTCGGGGAGCTGTTTTTT; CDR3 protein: CAISESQGVVGELFF
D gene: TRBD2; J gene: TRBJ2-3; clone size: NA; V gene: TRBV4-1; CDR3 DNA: TGCGCCAGCAGCCTTCGCGGGACTAGCGGCACAGATACGCAGTATTTT; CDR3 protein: CASSLRGTSGTDTQYF
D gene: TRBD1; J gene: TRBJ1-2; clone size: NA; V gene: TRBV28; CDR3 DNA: TGTGCCAGCAGTTTACAAATCAGGGGGCGTGGCTACACCTTC; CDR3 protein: CASSLQIRGRGYTF
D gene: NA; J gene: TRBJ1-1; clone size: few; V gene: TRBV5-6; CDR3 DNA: TGTGCCAGCAGCTTGCTTACGGGGGGGGCCTCCACTGAAGCTTTCTTT; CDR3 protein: CASSLLTGGASTEAFF
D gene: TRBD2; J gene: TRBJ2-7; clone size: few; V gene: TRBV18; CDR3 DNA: TGTGCCAGCTCACCATCCGGCGGGAGCTCCTACGAGCAGTACTTC; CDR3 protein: CASSPSGGSSYEQYF
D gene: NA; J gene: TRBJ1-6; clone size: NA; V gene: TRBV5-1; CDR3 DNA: TGCGCCAGCAGGGCAGAAGTGTATAATTCACCCCTCCACTTT; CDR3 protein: CASRAEVYNSPLHF
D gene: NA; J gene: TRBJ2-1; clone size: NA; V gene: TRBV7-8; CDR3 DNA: TGTGCCAGCAGCACCCGGACTGGCAACAATGAGCAGTTCTTC; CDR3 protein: CASSTRTGNNEQFF
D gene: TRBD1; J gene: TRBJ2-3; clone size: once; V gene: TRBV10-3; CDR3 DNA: TGTGCCATCAGGACCGACAGGGGTTCGGATACGCAGTATTTT; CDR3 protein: CAIRTDRGSDTQYF
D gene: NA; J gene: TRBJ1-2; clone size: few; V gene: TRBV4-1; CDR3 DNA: TGCGCCAGCAGCCAAGATTGGGAGGGGCGCCTTGGCTACACCTTC; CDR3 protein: CASSQDWEGRLGYTF
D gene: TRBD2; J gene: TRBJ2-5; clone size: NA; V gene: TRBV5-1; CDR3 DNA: TGCGCCAGCATACGGACTAGCGGGAGTGGGACCCAGTACTTC; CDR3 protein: CASIRTSGSGTQYF
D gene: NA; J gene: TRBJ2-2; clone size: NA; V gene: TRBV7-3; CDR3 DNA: TGTGCCAGCAGCCCGCAGGGTTACTCGAACACCGGGGAGCTGTTTTTT; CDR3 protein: CASSPQGYSNTGELFF
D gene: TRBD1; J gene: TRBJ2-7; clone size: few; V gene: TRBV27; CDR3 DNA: TGTGCCAGCAGGAGACAGGGGGAAACCTACGAGCAGTACTTC; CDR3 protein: CASRRQGETYEQYF
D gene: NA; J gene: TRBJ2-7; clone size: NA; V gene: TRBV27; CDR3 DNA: TGTGCCAGCAGTTTCTTGGTTGGCGGGGAAGCCGCCTACGAGCAGTACTTC; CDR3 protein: CASSFLVGGEAAYEQYF
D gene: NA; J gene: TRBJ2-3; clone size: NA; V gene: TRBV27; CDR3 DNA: TGTGCCAGCAGTTTATCGATTTTCAGAGATACGCAGTATTTT; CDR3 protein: CASSLSIFRDTQYF
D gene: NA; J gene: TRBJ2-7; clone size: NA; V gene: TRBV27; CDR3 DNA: TGTGCCAGCAGTTTATACGCAGGGTCCGAGCAGTACTTC; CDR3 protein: CASSLYAGSEQYF
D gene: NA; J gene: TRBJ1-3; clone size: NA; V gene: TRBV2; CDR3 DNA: TGTGCCAGCAGTGACAGGGTTTCTGGAAACACCATATATTTT; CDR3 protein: CASSDRVSGNTIYF
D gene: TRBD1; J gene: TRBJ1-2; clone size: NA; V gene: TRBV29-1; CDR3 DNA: TGCAGCGTTGGGGACAGGGACTATGGCTACACCTTC; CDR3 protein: CSVGDRDYGYTF
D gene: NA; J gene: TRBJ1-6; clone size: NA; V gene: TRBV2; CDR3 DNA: TGTGCCAGCAGTGAACAGGGGATGATTAATTCACCCCTCCACTTT; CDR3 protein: CASSEQGMINSPLHF
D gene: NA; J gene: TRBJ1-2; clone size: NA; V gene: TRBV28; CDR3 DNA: TGTGCCAGCCATGAGTCTAACTATGGCTACACCTTC; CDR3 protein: CASHESNYGYTF
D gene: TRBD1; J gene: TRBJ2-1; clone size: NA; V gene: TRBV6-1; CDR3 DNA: TGTGCCAGCAGTAACCGGGACAGGGTAGGGGATGAGCAGTTCTTC; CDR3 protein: CASSNRDRVGDEQFF